The 10 T cell receptor beta chains listed next were all sequenced from one sample in a study of cytotoxic CD8 clonotypes in ibrutinib-treated CLL. Sequencing was performed with immunoSEQ multiplex PCR; in TCRdb, only in-frame clones are kept and a portion is missing. Among about 140,000 clones listed, more than 85% were seen once. This material consisted of PBMCs, taken after 12 months of ibrutinib treatment. The receptor set was obtained from a human donor with chronic lymphocytic leukemia.

The chain joins TRBV30 to TRBJ2-7; 7 bases agree with TRBD2. Germline-derived CDR1 and CDR2 are GTSNPN and SVGIG (reference sequence). The V gene end was trimmed by 7 bases and the J gene end by 3 bases; junction bases not matched to a gene: 15. This CDR3 has 15 residues. CDR3 coding DNA: TGTGCCTCTGAACATTCTAGCGGAGCCCTCTACGAGCAGTACTTC. Translating it yields CASEHSSGALYEQYF. Using reference TRBV30 and TRBJ2-7 for the parts outside the CDR3, the full variable domain is SQTIHQWPATLVQPVGSPLSLECTVEGTSNPNLYWYRQAAGRGLQLLFYSVGIGQISSEVPQNLSASRPQDRQFILSSKKLLLSDSGFYLCASEHSSGALYEQYFGPGTRLTVT.

V usage is TRBV9 and J usage is TRBJ2-3; maybe TRBD2 (5 bases). Looked up from germline, CDR1 is SGDLS and CDR2 is YYNGEE. This CDR3 contains 14 residues. Trimming cost V 0 bases and J 6 bases, with 11 bases left between them. CDR3 in amino acids: CASSVGGIQDTQYF. The CDR3 DNA reads as TGTGCCAGCAGCGTAGGAGGGATTCAGGATACGCAGTATTTT.

This rearrangement joins TRBV27 to TRBJ1-1; possible D gene TRBD1, 5 bases. Germline lookup yields CDR1 MNHEY and CDR2 SMNVEV (reference sequence). V was pared by 3 bases and J by 0 bases, with 11 bases between. This CDR3 is 15 amino acids long. The CDR3 DNA reads TGTGCCAGCAGTTTGGGGGTCCCAATGAACACTGAAGCTTTCTTT. Protein sequence: CASSLGVPMNTEAFF.

This rearrangement joins TRBV6-5 to TRBJ2-7; 7 bases line up with TRBD2. Germline trimming cut 3 bases from V and 2 bases from J; bases unmatched to any gene: 7. Germline lookup yields CDR1 MNHEY and CDR2 SVGAGI. The CDR3 has 15 residues. The CDR3 DNA reads TGTGCCAGCAGTTATACGCTAGCGGTCACCTACGAGCAGTACTTC. Residues: CASSYTLAVTYEQYF.

This sequence joins TRBV7-2 and TRBJ2-5, with 12 nucleotides matching TRBD2. Trimming at V came to 8 bases and at J to 1 base, leaving 5 bases not matched to a gene. Germline V gives CDR1 SGHTA, CDR2 FQGNSA. The CDR3 runs to 15 residues. CDR3 nucleotides: TGTGCCAGCGTCGGGACTAGCGGGCCCCAAGAGACCCAGTACTTC. Its protein is CASVGTSGPQETQYF.

This clone has only a few counts. CDR3 residues: CASRDRESSGNTIYF. The CDR3 DNA reads as TGCGCCAGCCGGGACAGGGAGAGCTCTGGAAACACCATATATTTT. The V gene is TRBV5-1, the J gene TRBJ1-3, with 9 bases matching TRBD1. CDR3 size: 15 residues. CDR1 and CDR2 (germline): SGHRS, YFSETQ. V lost 7 bases to trimming and J lost 0 bases; unmatched junction nucleotides: 5.

The CDR3 DNA reads as TGTGCCATCAGTGCCAACAGAGACGCTAGCACAGATACGCAGTATTTT. It specifies CAISANRDASTDTQYF. V and J are TRBV10-3 and TRBJ2-3; D gene ambiguous. The germline V gene encodes CDR1 ENHRY and CDR2 SYGVKD. V lost 4 bases and J 0 bases, leaving 14 bases between the germline ends. The CDR3 is 16 residues long.

The gene calls are TRBV15 and TRBJ2-2; 10 bases are a match to TRBD1. CDR1 is LNHNV, CDR2 YYDKDF, per germline (reference sequence). The CDR3 is 16 amino acids. V dropped 5 bases and J dropped 4; count of bases not matched to a gene: 7. CDR3 region: CATSGGTGVTTGELFF. CDR3 bases: TGTGCCACCAGCGGAGGGACAGGGGTGACCACCGGGGAGCTGTTTTTT.

The rearrangement links TRBV7-9 to TRBJ1-5; D perhaps matches TRBD1 (6 bases). The V gene's germline CDR1 is SEHNR and CDR2 FQNEAQ (reference sequence). V was cut by 5 bases and J by 4 bases, with 21 bases left in between. CDR3 size: 17 residues. The DNA of the CDR3 is TGTGCCAGCAGCCCGGGGGCAGCCTCGGAGAGGAATCAGCCCCAGCATTTT. This translates into CASSPGAASERNQPQHF. Full variable domain (rest looked up from reference TRBV7-9 and TRBJ1-5): DTGVSQNPRHKITKRGQNVTFRCDPISEHNRLYWYRQTLGQGPEFLTYFQNEAQLEKSRLLSDRFSAERPKGSFSTLEIQRTEQGDSAMYLCASSPGAASERNQPQHFGDGTRLSIL.

The chain carries TRBV4-3 and TRBJ2-7, with D unresolved. The CDR3 spans 16 residues. The V and J ends lost 1 base and 2 bases respectively, with 15 bases between them. CDR1 and CDR2 from the germline V gene are LGHNA and YSLEER. The chain's CDR3 is CASSQGIGSITYEQYF. For the CDR3, the DNA is TGCGCCAGCAGCCAAGGTATTGGCAGCATTACCTACGAGCAGTACTTC.